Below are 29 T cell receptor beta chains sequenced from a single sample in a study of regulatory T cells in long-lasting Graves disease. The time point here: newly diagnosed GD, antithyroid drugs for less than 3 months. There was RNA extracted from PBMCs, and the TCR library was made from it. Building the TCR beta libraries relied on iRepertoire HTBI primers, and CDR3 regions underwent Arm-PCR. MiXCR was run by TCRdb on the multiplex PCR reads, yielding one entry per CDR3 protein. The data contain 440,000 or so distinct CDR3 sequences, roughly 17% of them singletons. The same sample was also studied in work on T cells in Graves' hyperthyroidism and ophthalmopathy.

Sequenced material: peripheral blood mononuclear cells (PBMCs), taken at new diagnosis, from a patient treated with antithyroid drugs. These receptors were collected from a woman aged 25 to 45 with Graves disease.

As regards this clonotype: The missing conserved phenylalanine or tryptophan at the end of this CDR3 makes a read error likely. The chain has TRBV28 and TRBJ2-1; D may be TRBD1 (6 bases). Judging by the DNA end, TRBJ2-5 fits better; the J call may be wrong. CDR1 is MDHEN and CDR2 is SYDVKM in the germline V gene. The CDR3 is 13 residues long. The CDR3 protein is CASSLQGPETQYL. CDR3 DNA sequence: TGTGCCAGCAGCCTACAGGGTCCGGAGACCCAGTACCTC.

This CDR3 is CASSNTGGFSSYNEQFF. DNA of the CDR3: TGCGCCAGCAGTAACACAGGGGGTTTTAGCTCCTACAATGAGCAGTTCTTC. This chain links TRBV5-1 with TRBJ2-1; TRBD1 matches 8 bases. Germline V gives CDR1 SGHRS, CDR2 YFSETQ. With 5 bases clipped from V and 0 bases from J, the junction kept 10 bases outside the gene matches. The CDR3 runs 17 residues.

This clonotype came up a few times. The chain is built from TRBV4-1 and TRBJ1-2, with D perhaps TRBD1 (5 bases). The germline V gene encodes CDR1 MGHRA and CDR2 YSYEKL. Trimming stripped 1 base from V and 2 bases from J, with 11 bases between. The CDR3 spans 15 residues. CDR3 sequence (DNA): TGCGCCAGCAGCCAAGGGGGGAGGCAGAACTATGGCTACACCTTC. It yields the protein CASSQGGRQNYGYTF.

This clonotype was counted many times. The chain's CDR3 is CASSLGTSGRRRDTGELFF. The CDR3 DNA sequence: TGTGCCAGCAGCTTAGGGACTAGCGGGAGGAGACGGGACACCGGGGAGCTGTTTTTT. J is TRBJ2-2 and V is TRBV7-3; TRBD2 matches 15 bases. This CDR3 spans 19 amino acids. Per germline, CDR1 SGHTA and CDR2 FQGTGA. The trim removed 2 bases at V and 3 bases at J, leaving 7 bases unmatched.

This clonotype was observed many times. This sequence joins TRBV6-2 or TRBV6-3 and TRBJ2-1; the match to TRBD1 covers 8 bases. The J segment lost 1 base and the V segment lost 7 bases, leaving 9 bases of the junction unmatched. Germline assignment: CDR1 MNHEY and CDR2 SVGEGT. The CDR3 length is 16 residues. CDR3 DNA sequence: TGTGCCAGCAACCATGTACAGGGGGTATCCTACAATGAGCAGTTCTTC. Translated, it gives CASNHVQGVSYNEQFF.

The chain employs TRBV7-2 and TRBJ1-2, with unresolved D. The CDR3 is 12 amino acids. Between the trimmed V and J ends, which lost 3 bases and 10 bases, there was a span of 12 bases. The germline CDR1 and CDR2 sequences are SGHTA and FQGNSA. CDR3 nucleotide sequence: TGTGCCAGCAGCTTCGGGCCCTCCTTCTACACCTTC. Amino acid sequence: CASSFGPSFYTF.

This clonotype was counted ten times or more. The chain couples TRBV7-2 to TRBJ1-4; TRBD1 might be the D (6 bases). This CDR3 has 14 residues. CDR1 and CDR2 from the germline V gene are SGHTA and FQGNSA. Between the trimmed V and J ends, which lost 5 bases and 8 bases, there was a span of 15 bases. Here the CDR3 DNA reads TGTGCCAGCAGCCCCCGGACAGACGGCGAAAAACTGTTTTTT. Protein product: CASSPRTDGEKLFF.

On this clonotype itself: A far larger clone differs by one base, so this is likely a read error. DNA of the CDR3: TGTGCCAGCATCCCCGGGACACTCCTCTACAATGAGCAGTACTTC. Its protein is CASIPGTLLYNEQYF. The chain has TRBV7-9 and TRBJ2-7; D is possibly TRBD1 (6 bases). This CDR3 region has 15 residues. V shed 7 bases and J shed 7 bases, with 23 bases lying between them. Germline V CDR1 and CDR2: SEHNR, FQNEAQ (reference sequence).

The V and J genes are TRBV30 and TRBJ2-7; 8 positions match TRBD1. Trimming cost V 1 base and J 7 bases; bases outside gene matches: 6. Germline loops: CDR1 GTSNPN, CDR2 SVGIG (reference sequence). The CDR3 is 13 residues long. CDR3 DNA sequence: TGTGCCTGGAGTGCTGGACAGGGCCGAGAGCAGTACTTC. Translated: CAWSAGQGREQYF.

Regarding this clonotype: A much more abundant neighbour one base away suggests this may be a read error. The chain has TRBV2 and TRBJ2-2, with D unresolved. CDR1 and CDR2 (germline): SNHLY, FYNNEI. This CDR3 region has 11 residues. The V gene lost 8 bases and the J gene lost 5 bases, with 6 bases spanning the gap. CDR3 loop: CASEPTGELFF. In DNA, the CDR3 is TGTGCCAGCGAACCGACCGGGGAGCTGTTTTTT.

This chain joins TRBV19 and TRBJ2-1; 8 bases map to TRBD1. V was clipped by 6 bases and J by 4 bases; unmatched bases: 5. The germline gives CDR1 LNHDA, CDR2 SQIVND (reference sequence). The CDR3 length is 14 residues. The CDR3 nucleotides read TGTGCCAGTAGAACCCGGGACAGGTACAATGAGCAGTTCTTC. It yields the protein CASRTRDRYNEQFF.

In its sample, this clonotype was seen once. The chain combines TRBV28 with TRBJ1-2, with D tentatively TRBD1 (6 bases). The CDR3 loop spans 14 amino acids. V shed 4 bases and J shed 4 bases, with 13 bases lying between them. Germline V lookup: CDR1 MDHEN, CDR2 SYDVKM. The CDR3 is CASSWAGEGYGYTF. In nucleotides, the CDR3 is TGTGCCAGCAGTTGGGCAGGGGAGGGCTATGGCTACACCTTC.

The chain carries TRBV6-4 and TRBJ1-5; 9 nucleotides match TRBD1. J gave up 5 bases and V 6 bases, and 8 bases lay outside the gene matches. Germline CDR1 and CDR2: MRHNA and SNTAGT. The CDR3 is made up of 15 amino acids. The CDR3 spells CASSQTGGADQPQHF. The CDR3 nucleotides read TGTGCCAGCAGCCAAACAGGGGGCGCCGATCAGCCCCAGCATTTT.

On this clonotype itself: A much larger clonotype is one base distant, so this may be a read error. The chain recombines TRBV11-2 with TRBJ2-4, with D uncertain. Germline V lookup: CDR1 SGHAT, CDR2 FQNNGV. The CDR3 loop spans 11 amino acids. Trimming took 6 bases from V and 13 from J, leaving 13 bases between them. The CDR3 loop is CASRRAYPQYF. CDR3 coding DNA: TGTGCCAGCAGACGGGCGTACCCCCAGTACTTC.

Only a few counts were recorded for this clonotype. The CDR3 nucleotides are TGTGCCAGCAGCTTAGCGGCTAATGAAAAACTGTTTTTT. Translation gives CASSLAANEKLFF. The genes are TRBV7-9 and TRBJ1-4; no clear D gene. Germline CDR1 and CDR2: SEHNR and FQNEAQ (reference sequence). The CDR3 covers 13 residues. V shed 0 bases and J shed 3 bases, with 2 bases lying between them.

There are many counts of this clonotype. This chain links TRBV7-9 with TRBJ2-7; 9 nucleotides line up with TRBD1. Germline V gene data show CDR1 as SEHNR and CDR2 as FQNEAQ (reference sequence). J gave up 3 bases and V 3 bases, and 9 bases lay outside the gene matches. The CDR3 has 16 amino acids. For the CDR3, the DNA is TGTGCCAGCAGCTTTACCGGGACAGGGCGATACTACGAGCAGTACTTC. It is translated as CASSFTGTGRYYEQYF. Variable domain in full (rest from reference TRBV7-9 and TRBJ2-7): DTGVSQNPRHKITKRGQNVTFRCDPISEHNRLYWYRQTLGQGPEFLTYFQNEAQLEKSRLLSDRFSAERPKGSFSTLEIQRTEQGDSAMYLCASSFTGTGRYYEQYFGPGTRLTVT.

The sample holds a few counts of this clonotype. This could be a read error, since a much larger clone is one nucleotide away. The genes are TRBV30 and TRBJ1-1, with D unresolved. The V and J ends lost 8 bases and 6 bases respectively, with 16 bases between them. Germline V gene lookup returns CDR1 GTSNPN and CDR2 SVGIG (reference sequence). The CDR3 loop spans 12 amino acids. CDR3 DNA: TGTGCCCTCGCCGCGGAGAGTCCTGAAGCTTTCTTT. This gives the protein CALAAESPEAFF. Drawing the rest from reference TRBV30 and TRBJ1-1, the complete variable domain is SQTIHQWPATLVQPVGSPLSLECTVEGTSNPNLYWYRQAAGRGLQLLFYSVGIGQISSEVPQNLSASRPQDRQFILSSKKLLLSDSGFYLCALAAESPEAFFGQGTRLTVV.

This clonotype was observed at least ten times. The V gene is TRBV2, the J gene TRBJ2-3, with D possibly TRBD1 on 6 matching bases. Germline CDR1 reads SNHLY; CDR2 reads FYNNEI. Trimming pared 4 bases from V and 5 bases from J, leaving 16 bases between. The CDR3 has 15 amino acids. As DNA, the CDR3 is TGTGCCAGCAGTGCCGTAGGATTCAGGGGAGATACGCAGTATTTT. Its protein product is CASSAVGFRGDTQYF.

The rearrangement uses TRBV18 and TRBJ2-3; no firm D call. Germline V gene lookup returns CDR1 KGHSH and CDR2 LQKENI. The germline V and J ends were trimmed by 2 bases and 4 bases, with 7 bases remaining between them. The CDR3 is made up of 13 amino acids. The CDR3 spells CASSPGEADTQYF. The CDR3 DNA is TGTGCCAGCTCACCAGGGGAAGCAGATACGCAGTATTTT.

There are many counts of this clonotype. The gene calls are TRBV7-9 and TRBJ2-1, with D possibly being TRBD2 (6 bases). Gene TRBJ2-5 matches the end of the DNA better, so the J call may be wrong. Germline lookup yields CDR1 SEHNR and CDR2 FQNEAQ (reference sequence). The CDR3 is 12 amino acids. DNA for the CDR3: TGTGCCAGCAGCTATTCGGAGGGGACCCAGTACTTC. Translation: CASSYSEGTQYF.

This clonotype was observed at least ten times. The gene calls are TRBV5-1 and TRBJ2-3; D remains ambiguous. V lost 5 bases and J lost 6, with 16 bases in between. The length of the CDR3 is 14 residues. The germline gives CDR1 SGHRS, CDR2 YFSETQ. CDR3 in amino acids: CASRSGTIRDTQYF. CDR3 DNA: TGCGCCAGCAGATCCGGAACTATTAGGGATACGCAGTATTTT.

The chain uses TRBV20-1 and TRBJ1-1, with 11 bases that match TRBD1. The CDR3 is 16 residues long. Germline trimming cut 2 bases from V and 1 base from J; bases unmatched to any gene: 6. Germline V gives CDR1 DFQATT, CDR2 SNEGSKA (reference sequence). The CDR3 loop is CSARPAGTGGNTEAFF. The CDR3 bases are TGCAGTGCTAGACCTGCCGGGACAGGGGGGAACACTGAAGCTTTCTTT.

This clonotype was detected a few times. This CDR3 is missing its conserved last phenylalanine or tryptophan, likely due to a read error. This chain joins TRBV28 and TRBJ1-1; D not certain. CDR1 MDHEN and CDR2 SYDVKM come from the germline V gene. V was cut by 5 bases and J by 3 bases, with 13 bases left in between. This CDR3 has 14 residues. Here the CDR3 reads CASSVGGLDTEAFS. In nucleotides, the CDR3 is TGTGCCAGCAGTGTTGGAGGATTGGACACTGAAGCTTTCTCT.

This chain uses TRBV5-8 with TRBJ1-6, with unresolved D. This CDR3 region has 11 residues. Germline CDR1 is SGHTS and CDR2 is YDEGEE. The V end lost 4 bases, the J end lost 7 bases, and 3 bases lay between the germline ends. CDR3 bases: TGTGCCAGCAGCCTAAATTCACCCCTCCACTTT. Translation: CASSLNSPLHF.

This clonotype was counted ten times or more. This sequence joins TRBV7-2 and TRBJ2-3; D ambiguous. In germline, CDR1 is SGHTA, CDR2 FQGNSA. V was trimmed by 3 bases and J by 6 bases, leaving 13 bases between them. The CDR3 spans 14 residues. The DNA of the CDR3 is TGTGCCAGCAGCTTCGGCCACCTCGTGGATACGCAGTATTTT. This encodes CASSFGHLVDTQYF.

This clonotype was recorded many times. The CDR3 here is CASSLRLYGGQGAYEQYF. In nucleotides, the CDR3 is TGTGCCAGCAGCTTACGGTTGTATGGGGGACAGGGGGCCTACGAGCAGTACTTC. The chain has TRBV7-6 and TRBJ2-7, with 11 bases lining up with TRBD1. With 2 bases clipped from V and 2 bases from J, the junction kept 11 bases outside the gene matches. This CDR3 has 18 residues. Per germline, CDR1 SGHVS and CDR2 FNYEAQ.

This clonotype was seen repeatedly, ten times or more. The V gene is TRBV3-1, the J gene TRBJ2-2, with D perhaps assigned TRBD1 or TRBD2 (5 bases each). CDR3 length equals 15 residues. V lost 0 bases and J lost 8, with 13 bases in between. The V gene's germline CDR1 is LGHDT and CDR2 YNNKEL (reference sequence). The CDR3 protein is CASSQDVGTGGELFF. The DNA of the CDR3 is TGTGCCAGCAGCCAAGATGTCGGGACGGGAGGGGAGCTGTTTTTT.

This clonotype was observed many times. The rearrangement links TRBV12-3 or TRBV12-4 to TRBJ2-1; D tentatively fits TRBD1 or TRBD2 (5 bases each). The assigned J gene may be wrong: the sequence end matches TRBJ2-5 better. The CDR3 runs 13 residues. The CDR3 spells CASSTGTRETQYF. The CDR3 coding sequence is TGTGCCAGCAGTACCGGGACGAGGGAGACCCAGTACTTC.

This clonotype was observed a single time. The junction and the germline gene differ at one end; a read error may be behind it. Here the CDR3 reads CASSYQREGPTGEPFF. For the CDR3, the DNA is TGTGCCAGCAGTTACCAACGGGAGGGCCCCACCGGGGAGCCGTTTTTT. This rearrangement joins TRBV6-9 to TRBJ2-2, with 8 bases lining up with TRBD2. The CDR3 consists of 16 residues. Germline-derived CDR1 and CDR2 are MNHGY and SVAAGI.